The T cell receptor (beta chain) described here comes from a study of T cell repertoires in cytomegalovirus infection. The overall study: CMV epitopes used comprised recently identified HLA-C-restricted ones and well-studied HLA-B-restricted ones. In public TCR beta signatures, there were indications of both CMV infection and matching HLA type. Overall study results and limits: In two of eight donors, the top clonotype was HLA-C-restricted CMV-specific. Based on cumulative public TCR beta family frequency, carriers of CMV plus the relevant HLA were identified.

In this sample, this clonotype turned up a few times. Antigen: not known. Trimming pared 2 bases from V and 3 bases from J, leaving 10 bases between. The CDR3 is made up of 15 amino acids. Germline V lookup: CDR1 SGHTA, CDR2 FQGNSA. In TCRdb, the reads were re-called with MiXCR into one record per CDR3 protein. This table has more than 300,000 distinct CDR3 sequences, roughly 34% appearing once. The V and J genes are TRBV7-2 and TRBJ2-2; tentatively, D is TRBD1 (5 bases). The specimen was cultured PBMCs, collected from culture after CMV antigen stimulation. The sequence was obtained from a human donor in good health (CMV status not recorded). Some clones in this sample may be carry-over from other donors' samples. The CDR3, as DNA: TGTGCCAGCAGCTTAAGGGGCCAGGACACCGGGGAGCTGTTTTTT. Encoded protein: CASSLRGQDTGELFF.